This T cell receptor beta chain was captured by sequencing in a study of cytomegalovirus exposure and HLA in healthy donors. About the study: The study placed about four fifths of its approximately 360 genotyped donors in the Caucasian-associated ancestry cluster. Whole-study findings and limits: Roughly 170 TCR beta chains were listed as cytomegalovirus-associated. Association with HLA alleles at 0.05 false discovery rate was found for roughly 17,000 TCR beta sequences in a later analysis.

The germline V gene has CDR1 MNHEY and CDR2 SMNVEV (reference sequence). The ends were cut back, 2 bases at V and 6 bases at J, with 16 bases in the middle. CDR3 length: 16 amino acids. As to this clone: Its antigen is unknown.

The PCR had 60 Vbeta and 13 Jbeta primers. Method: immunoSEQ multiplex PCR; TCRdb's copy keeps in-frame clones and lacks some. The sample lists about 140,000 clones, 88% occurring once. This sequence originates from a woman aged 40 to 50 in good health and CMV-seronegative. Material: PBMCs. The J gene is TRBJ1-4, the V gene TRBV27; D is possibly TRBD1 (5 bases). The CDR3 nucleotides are TGTGCCAGCAGTTTAAAGGGTGTTCAGGGCTATGAAAAACTGTTTTTT. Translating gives CASSLKGVQGYEKLFF.